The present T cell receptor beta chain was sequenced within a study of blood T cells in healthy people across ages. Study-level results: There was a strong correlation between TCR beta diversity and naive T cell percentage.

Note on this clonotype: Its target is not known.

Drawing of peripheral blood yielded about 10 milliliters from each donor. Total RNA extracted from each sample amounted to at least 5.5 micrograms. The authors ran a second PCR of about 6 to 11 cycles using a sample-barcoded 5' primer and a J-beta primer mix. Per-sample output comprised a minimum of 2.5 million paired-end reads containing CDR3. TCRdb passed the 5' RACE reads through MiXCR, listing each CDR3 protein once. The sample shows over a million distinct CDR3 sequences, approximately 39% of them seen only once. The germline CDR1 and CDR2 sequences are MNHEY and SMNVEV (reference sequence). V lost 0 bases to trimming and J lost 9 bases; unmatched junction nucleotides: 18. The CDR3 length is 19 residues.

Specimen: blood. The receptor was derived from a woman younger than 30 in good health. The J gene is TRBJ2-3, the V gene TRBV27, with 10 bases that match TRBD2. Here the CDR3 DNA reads TGTGCCAGCAGTTTATCGAAGTTGAGGGCTAGCGGGAGAGGGCAAACGCAGTATTTT. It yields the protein CASSLSKLRASGRGQTQYF.